This TCR beta chain comes out of a study of identical twins. Each cDNA held unique molecular identifiers, and template switching gave it a universal primer site. MiXCR, applied by TCRdb to the 5' RACE reads, yields one record per CDR3 protein. The data show 450,000 to 650,000 distinct CDR3 sequences, approximately 14% seen once. Germline V CDR1 and CDR2: DFQATT, SNEGSKA (reference sequence). CDR3 length equals 17 residues. Trimming shortened V by 0 bases and J by 2 bases, and 16 bases separated the two germline ends. The same sample was also studied in work on yellow fever vaccine responses in identical twins.

The chain carries TRBV20-1 and TRBJ2-2; a possible D gene is TRBD2 (5 bases). This clonotype was obtained from a young woman in good health. Input material: CD4+ T cells sorted from blood. The CDR3 nucleotides read TGCAGTGCTAGAGATAGGCTCCCAGAGGGTAACACCGGGGAGCTGTTTTTT. It specifies CSARDRLPEGNTGELFF.